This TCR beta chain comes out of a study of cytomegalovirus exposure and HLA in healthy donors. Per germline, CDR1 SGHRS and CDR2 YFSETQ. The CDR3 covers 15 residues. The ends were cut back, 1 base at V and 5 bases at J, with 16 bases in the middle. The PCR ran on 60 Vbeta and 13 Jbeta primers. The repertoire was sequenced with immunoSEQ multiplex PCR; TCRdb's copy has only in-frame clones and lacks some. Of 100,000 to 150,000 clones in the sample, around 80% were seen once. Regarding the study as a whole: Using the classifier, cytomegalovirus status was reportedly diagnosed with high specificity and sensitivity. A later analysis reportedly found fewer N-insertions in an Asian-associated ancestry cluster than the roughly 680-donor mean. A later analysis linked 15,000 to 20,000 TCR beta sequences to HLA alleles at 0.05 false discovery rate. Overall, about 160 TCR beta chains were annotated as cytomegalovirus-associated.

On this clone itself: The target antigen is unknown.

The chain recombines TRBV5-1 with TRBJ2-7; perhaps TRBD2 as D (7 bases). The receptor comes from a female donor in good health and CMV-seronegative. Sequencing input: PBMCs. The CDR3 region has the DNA TGCGCCAGCAGCTTGTCGTGGGGGGGGCGCGACGAGCAGTACTTC. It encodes CASSLSWGGRDEQYF.